The rows below give T cell receptor beta chains drawn from one sample of a study of OX40 agonist ivuxolimab in advanced cancers. Method: immunoSEQ multiplex PCR; TCRdb's copy keeps in-frame clones and lacks some. The sample lists around 39,000 clones, approximately 72% seen once, with 13% in the top ten. Specimen: CD4+ or CD8+ T cells sorted from blood, collected in a trial of the OX40 agonist ivuxolimab. The receptors originated from an adult with an advanced solid tumor such as melanoma, head and neck, liver or kidney cancer. The conserved cysteine and the conserved F or W are not part of the CDR3 here. The D gene is left open where the match is weak.

d_call | v_call | cdr3_aa
- | TRBV7-9 | ASSFDSNQPQH
- | TRBV5-1 | ASSWGRTETQY
TRBD1 | TRBV7-6 | ASSWGQGVTEAF
- | TRBV11-2 | ASSPNGRWETQY
TRBD2 | TRBV7-9 | ASMPGLAGGRNEQF
TRBD1 | TRBV5-6 | ASSLTGTGRETQY
- | TRBV4-2 | ASSPGTVGYT
TRBD1 | TRBV27 | ASSFRDRTYEQY
- | TRBV7-3 | ASSSRGGTARNEQF
TRBD1 | TRBV5-1 | ASTKITGAETQY
TRBD2 | TRBV19 | ASSIPAPAGGSDTQY
TRBD2 | TRBV25-1 | ASSNLRAGGLDYEQY
- | TRBV2 | ASSGGLADGSYEQY
TRBD1 | TRBV27 | ASSRTGSEQY
TRBD1 | TRBV6-5 | ASSSGQARRKD
- | TRBV30 | AWSLGGARRGANVLT
TRBD1 | TRBV30 | AWKPGQGNQPQH
TRBD1 | TRBV18 | ASSDGQGAGEQY
TRBD1 | TRBV2 | ASRSPGQGAEQY
- | TRBV10-2 | ASTRDRYEQY
TRBD2 | TRBV7-3 | ASGAGGLNTGELF
- | TRBV4-1 | ASSQDISSYNSPLH
- | TRBV6-1 | ASSASQSKTEAF
- | TRBV6-1 | ASSELGHYTDTQY
TRBD1 | TRBV5-4 | ASSPTGGFGETQY
TRBD2 | TRBV7-9 | ASTIGASGAYEQY
TRBD2 | TRBV7-2 | AIQRESYEQY
- | TRBV29-1 | SVARRSRELNNEQF
- | TRBV6-5 | ASSIQETQY
TRBD2 | TRBV6-1 | ASSDGGTDAGELF
TRBD1 | TRBV2 | ASSSGTESLPQH
TRBD1 | TRBV5-5 | ASRPGRGPNTEAF
TRBD2 | TRBV15 | ATSRDITSGQNEQF
TRBD1 | TRBV19 | ATEPGQGAGEQY
- | TRBV21-1 | ASSSRDRRLWEGYT
TRBD1 | TRBV18 | ASSPRTGANTEAF
- | TRBV5-1 | ASSPILAGLIYEQY
- | TRBV5-6 | ASSFGVGVGETQY
TRBD1 | TRBV11-3 | ASSLNNRGSEQY
- | TRBV18 | ASSPSGGANYGYT
- | TRBV11-2 | ASSPGAAKNIQY
- | TRBV19 | ASSIPGTYGSGNTIY
- | TRBV28 | ASSPRDKEGAF
- | TRBV11-2 | ASTLEGYPRYEQY
- | TRBV14 | ASSHKYRAAGELF
TRBD2 | TRBV2 | ASRGLAGRTDTQY
- | TRBV4-2 | ASSESASSYNSPLH
- | TRBV9 | ASSVAGGRYGYT
TRBD2 | TRBV2 | ASGGVYSYEQY
TRBD1 | TRBV28 | ASRGQVQNSPLH
TRBD2 | TRBV27 | ASSLSGLAGTTYEQY
- | TRBV4-2 | ASSQEPGGPGHEQF
- | TRBV2 | ASSEKQPRLVTGELF
- | TRBV11-1 | ASSLAPGRGSDIQY
TRBD1 | TRBV28 | ASSGLGQGDGNTIY